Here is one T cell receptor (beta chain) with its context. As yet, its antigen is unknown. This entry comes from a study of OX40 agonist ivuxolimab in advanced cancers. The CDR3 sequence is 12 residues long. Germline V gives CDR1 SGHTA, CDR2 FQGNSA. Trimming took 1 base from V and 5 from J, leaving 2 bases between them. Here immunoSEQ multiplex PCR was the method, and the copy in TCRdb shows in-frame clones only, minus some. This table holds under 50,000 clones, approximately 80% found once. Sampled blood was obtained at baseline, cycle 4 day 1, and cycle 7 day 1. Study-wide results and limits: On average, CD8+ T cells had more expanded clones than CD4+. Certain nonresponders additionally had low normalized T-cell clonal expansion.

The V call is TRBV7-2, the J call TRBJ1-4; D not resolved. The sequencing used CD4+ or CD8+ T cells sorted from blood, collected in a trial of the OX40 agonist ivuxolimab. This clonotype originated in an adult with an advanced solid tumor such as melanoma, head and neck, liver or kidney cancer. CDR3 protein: CASSLENEKLFF. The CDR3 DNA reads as TGTGCCAGCAGCTTAGAGAATGAAAAACTGTTTTTT.